This T cell receptor beta chain is drawn from a study of cytomegalovirus exposure and HLA in healthy donors. The germline CDR1 and CDR2 sequences are GTSNPN and SVGIG (reference sequence). J was trimmed by 4 bases and V by 0 bases; bases with no gene match: 3. This CDR3 has 13 residues. The table lists this clone with a few counts. Other DNA variants within this sample encode the same CDR3. Amplification used 60 Vbeta primers and 13 Jbeta primers. Clones were read by immunoSEQ multiplex PCR, and TCRdb kept only the in-frame ones, dropping some. Of roughly 52,000 clones detected, 55% to 65% appear once; the ten largest clones hold around 11%.

The TCR comes from a human donor in good health. The rearrangement links TRBV30 to TRBJ2-7; 7 positions match TRBD1. The source material was PBMCs. In DNA form, the CDR3 reads TGTGCCTGGAGTGTCGGCAGGGGGTACGAGCAGTACTTC. Translating gives CAWSVGRGYEQYF.